This T cell receptor (beta chain) is from a study of T-cell reconstitution after alpha-beta-depleted transplantation in children. The V gene lost 6 bases and the J gene lost 2 bases, with 17 bases spanning the gap. This CDR3 region has 14 residues. The germline CDR1 and CDR2 sequences are DFQATT and SNEGSKA (reference sequence). Researchers prepared the TCRbeta library using unique molecular identifiers, the study reports. TCRdb processed the PCR reads anew with MiXCR; each CDR3 protein has one entry. The sample shows about 340,000 distinct CDR3 sequences, 13% of them seen only once. Material: PBMCs, obtained from the stem cell graft. The rearrangement links TRBV20-1 to TRBJ2-7, with D possibly TRBD1 on 5 matching bases. This TCR derives from a human donor who donated a stem cell graft to a child with Fanconi anemia. The CDR3 spells CSATLDGAAYEQYF. The DNA of the CDR3 is TGCAGTGCAACCCTCGATGGGGCTGCCTACGAGCAGTACTTC.